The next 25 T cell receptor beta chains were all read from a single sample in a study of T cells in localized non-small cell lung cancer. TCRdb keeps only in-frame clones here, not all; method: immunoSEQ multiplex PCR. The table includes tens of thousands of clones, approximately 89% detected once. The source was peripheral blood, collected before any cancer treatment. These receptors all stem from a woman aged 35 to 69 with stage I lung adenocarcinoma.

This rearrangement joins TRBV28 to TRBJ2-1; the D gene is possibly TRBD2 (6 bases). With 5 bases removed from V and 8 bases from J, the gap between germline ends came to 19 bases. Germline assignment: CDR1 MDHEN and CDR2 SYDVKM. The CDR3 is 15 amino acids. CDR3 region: CASSPAGAGGYEQFF. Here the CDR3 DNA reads TGTGCCAGCAGTCCCGCCGGAGCGGGCGGGTATGAGCAGTTCTTC.

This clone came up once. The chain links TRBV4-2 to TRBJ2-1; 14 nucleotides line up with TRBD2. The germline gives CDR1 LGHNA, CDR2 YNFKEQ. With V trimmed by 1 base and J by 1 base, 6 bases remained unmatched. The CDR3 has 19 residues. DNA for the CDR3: TGTGCCAGCAGCCAAGTCCCGGGACTAGCGGGAGTGTCCTACAATGAGCAGTTCTTC. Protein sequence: CASSQVPGLAGVSYNEQFF.

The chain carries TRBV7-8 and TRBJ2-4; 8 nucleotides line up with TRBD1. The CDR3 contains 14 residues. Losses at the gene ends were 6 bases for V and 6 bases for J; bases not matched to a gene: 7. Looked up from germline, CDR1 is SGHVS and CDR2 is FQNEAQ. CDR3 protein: CASSPRGPLNIQYF. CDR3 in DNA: TGTGCCAGCAGTCCCAGGGGGCCTCTAAACATTCAGTACTTC.

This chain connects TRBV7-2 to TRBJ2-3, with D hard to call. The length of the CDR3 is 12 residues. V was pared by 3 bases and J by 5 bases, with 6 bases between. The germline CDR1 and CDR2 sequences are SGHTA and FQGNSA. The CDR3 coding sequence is TGTGCCAGCAGCTTTGGGCGAGATACGCAGTATTTT. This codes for CASSFGRDTQYF.

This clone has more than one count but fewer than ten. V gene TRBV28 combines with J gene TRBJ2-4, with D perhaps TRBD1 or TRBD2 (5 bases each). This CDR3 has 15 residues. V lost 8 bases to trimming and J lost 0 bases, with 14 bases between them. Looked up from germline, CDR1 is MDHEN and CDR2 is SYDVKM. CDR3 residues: CASSYGTLAKNIQYF. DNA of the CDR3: TGTGCCAGCTCCTACGGGACGCTAGCCAAAAACATTCAGTACTTC. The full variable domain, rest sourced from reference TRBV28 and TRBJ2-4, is DVKVTQSSRYLVKRTGEKVFLECVQDMDHENMFWYRQDPGLGLRLIYFSYDVKMKEKGDIPEGYSVSREKKERFSLILESASTNQTSMYLCASSYGTLAKNIQYFGAGTRLSVL.

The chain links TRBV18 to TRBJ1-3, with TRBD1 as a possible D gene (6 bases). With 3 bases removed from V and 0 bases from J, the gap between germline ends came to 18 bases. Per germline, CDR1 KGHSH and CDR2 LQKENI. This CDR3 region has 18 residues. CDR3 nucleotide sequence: TGTGCCAGCTCACCCGTTGCCCAGGGGACCCTCTCTGGAAACACCATATATTTT. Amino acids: CASSPVAQGTLSGNTIYF. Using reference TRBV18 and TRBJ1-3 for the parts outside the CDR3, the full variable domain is NAGVMQNPRHLVRRRGQEARLRCSPMKGHSHVYWYRQLPEEGLKFMVYLQKENIIDESGMPKERFSAEFPKEGPSILRIQQVVRGDSAAYFCASSPVAQGTLSGNTIYFGEGSWLTVV.

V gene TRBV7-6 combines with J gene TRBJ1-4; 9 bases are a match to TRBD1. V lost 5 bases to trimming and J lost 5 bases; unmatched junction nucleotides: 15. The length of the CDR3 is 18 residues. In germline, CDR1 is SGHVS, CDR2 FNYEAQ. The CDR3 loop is CASSPRAGFGTGNEKLFF. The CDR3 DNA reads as TGTGCCAGCAGCCCGAGGGCGGGATTCGGGACAGGGAATGAAAAACTGTTTTTT.

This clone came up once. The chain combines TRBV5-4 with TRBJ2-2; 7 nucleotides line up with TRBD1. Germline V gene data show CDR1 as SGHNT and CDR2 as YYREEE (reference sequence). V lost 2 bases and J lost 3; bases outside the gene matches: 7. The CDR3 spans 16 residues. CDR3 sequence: CASSFSAGGDTGELFF. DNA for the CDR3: TGTGCCAGCAGCTTCTCGGCAGGGGGTGACACCGGGGAGCTGTTTTTT.

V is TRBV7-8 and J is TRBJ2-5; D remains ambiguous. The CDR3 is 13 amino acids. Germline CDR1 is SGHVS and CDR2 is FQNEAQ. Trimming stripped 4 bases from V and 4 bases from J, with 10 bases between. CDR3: CASSYLVLETQYF. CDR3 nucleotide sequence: TGTGCCAGCAGCTACCTAGTATTAGAGACCCAGTACTTC.

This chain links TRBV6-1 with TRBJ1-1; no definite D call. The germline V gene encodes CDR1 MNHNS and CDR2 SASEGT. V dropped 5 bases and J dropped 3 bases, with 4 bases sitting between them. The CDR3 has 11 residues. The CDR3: CASSLYTEAFF. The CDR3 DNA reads TGTGCCAGCAGTCTCTACACTGAAGCTTTCTTT.

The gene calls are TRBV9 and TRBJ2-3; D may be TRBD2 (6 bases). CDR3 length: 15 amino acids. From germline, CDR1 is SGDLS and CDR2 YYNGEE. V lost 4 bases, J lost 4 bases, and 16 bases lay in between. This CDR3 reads CASSSPTGVADTQYF. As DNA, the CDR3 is TGTGCCAGCAGCTCACCAACGGGGGTCGCAGATACGCAGTATTTT.

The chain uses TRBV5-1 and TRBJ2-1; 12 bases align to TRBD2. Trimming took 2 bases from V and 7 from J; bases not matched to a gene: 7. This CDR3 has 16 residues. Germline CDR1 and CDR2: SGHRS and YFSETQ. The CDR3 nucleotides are TGCGCCAGCAGCTTTCCTCTAGCGGGAGGGCTTAATGAGCAGTTCTTC. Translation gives CASSFPLAGGLNEQFF. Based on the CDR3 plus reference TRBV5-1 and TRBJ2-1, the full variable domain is KAGVTQTPRYLIKTRGQQVTLSCSPISGHRSVSWYQQTPGQGLQFLFEYFSETQRNKGNFPGRFSGRQFSNSRSEMNVSTLELGDSALYLCASSFPLAGGLNEQFFGPGTRLTVL.

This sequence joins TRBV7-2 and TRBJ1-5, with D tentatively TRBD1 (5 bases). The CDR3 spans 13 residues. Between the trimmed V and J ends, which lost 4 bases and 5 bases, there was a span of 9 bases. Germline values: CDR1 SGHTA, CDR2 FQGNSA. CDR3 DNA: TGTGCCAGCAGCTCGCAGGGAGATCAGCCCCAGCATTTT. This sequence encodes CASSSQGDQPQHF.

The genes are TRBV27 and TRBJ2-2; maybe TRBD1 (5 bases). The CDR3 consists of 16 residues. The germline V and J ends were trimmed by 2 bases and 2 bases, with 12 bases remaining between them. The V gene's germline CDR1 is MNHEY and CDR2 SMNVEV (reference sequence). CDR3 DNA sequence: TGTGCCAGCAGTTTAAGGAGACAGATAAACACCGGGGAGCTGTTTTTT. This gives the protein CASSLRRQINTGELFF.

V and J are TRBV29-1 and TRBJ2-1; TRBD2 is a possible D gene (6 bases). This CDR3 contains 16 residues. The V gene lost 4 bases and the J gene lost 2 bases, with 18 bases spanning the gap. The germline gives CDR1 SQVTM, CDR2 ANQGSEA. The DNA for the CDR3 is TGCAGCGTTGGAGGAGATAGCGGCATCCCCTACAATGAGCAGTTCTTC. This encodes CSVGGDSGIPYNEQFF.

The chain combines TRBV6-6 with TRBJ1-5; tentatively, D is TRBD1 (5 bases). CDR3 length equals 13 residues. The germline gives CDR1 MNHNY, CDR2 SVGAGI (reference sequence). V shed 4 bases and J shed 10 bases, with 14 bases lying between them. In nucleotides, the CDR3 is TGTGCCAGCAGTTGCGCCAGGGAATCTCCCCAGCATTTT. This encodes CASSCARESPQHF.

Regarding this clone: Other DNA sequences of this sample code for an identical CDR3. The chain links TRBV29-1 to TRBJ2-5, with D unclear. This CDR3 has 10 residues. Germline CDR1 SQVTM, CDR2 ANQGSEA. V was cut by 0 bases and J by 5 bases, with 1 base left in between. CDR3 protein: CSVEEETQYF. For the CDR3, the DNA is TGCAGCGTTGAAGAGGAGACCCAGTACTTC.

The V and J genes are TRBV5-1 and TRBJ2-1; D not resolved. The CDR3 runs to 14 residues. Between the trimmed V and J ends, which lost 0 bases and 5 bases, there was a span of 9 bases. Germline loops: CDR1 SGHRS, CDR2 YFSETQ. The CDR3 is CASSLGPSDNEQFF. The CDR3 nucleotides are TGCGCCAGCAGCTTGGGCCCCTCAGACAATGAGCAGTTCTTC. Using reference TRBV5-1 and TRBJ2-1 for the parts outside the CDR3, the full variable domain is KAGVTQTPRYLIKTRGQQVTLSCSPISGHRSVSWYQQTPGQGLQFLFEYFSETQRNKGNFPGRFSGRQFSNSRSEMNVSTLELGDSALYLCASSLGPSDNEQFFGPGTRLTVL.

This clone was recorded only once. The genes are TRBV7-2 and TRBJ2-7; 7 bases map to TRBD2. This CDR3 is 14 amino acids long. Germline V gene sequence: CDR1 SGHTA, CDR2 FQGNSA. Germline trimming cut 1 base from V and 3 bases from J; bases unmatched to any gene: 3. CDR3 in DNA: TGTGCCAGCAGCTTAGGGCGGGGGAACTACGAGCAGTACTTC. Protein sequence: CASSLGRGNYEQYF.

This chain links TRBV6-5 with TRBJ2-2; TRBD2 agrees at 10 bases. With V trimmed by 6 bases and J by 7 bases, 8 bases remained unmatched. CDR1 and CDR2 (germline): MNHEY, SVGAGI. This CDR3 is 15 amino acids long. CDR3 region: CASSFVRTSGGELFF. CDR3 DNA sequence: TGTGCCAGCAGCTTCGTAAGGACTAGCGGCGGGGAGCTGTTTTTT.

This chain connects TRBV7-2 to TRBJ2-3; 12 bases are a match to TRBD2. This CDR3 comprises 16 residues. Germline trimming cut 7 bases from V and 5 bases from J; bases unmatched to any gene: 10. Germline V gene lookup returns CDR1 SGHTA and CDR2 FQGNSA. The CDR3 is CASNLAGGPRIDTQYF. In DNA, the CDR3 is TGTGCCAGCAACCTAGCGGGAGGGCCACGAATAGATACGCAGTATTTT.

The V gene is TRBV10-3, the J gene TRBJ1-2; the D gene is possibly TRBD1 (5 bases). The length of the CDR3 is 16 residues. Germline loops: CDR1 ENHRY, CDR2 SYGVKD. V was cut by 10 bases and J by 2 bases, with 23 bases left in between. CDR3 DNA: TGTGCCACCGGTCTACGTGACAGCGACGTGAACTATGGCTACACCTTC. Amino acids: CATGLRDSDVNYGYTF.

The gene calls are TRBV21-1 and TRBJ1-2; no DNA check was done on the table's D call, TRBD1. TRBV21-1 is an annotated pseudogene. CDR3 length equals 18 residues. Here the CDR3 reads CASSPQKAPPDRNYGYTF. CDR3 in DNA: TGTGCCAGCAGCCCCCAGAAGGCCCCGCCGGACAGAAACTATGGCTACACCTTC.

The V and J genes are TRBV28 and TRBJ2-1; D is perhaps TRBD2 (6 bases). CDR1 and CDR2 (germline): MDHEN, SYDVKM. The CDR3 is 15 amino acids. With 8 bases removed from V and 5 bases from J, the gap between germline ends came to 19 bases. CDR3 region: CASSRGGTQNNEQFF. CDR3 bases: TGTGCCAGCTCCCGGGGCGGGACTCAAAACAATGAGCAGTTCTTC.

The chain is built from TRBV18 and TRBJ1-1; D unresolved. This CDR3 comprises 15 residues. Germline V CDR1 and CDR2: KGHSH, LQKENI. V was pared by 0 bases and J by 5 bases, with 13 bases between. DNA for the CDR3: TGTGCCAGCTCACCACCCGGTCTTTATTCGACTGAAGCTTTCTTT. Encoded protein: CASSPPGLYSTEAFF.